This entry lists 2 T cell receptor beta chains sequenced from one sample in a study of T cell responses to AZD1222 COVID-19 vaccine (dated by TCRdb to about 2021). The time point label corresponds to: baseline before first vaccination. Library generation was performed with the immunoSEQ multiplex PCR assay. What TCRdb holds here is the immuneACCESS table cut down to in-frame rearrangements. Part of the clones is not present; checked against another copy, under half of the missing clones reflect an unresolved V gene, and the others are unexplained. The sample records about 140,000 clones, around nine tenths of which are singletons. The leading ten clones occupy about 4.8% of the sample. The sequenced sample was peripheral blood, obtained on day 0 of AZD1222 vaccination. The origin of the receptors is an adult in good health.

This clone turned up a few times. The chain links TRBV11-3 to TRBJ2-1, with D possibly being TRBD2 (6 bases). Germline CDR1 SGHNT, CDR2 YENEEA. The CDR3 consists of 15 residues. The germline V and J ends were trimmed by 5 bases and 0 bases, with 11 bases remaining between them. The CDR3 here is CASSLPGSSYNEQFF. CDR3 bases: TGTGCCAGCAGCCTTCCCGGGAGCTCCTACAATGAGCAGTTCTTC.

This clone has only one observation. The chain recombines TRBV28 with TRBJ2-5, with TRBD2 as a possible D gene (6 bases). The ends were cut back, 8 bases at V and 2 bases at J, with 12 bases in the middle. The CDR3 length is 13 residues. Germline CDR1 MDHEN, CDR2 SYDVKM. DNA for the CDR3: TGTGCCAGCCGGGGGTGGACACAAGAGACCCAGTACTTC. It specifies CASRGWTQETQYF.